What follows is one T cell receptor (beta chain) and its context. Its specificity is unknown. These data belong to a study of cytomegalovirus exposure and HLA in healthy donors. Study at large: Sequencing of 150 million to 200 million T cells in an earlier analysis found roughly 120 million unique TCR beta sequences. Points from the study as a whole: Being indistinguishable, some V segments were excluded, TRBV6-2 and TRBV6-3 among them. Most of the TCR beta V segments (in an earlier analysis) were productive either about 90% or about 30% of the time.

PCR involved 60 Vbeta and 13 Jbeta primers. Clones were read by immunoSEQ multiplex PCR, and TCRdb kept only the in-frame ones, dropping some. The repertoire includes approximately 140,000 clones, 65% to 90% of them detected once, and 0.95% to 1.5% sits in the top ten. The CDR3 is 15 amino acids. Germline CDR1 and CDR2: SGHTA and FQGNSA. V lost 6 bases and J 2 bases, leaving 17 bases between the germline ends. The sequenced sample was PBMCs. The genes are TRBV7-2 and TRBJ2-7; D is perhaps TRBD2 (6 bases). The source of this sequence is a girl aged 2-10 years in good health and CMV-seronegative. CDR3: CASSLSSGDPYEQYF. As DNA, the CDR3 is TGTGCCAGCAGTCTTAGTAGCGGAGACCCCTACGAGCAGTACTTC.